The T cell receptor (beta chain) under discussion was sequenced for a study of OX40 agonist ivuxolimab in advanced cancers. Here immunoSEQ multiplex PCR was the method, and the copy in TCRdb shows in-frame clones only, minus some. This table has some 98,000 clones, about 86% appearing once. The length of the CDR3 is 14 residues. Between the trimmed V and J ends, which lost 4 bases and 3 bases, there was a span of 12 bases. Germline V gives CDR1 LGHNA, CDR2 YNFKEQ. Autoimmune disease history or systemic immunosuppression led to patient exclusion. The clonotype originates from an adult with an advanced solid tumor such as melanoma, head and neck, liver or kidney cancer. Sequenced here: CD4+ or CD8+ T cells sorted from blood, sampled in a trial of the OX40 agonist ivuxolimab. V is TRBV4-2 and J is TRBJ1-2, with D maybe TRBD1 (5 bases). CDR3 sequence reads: CASSRRGPYYGYTF. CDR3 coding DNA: TGTGCCAGCAGCCGGAGGGGCCCTTACTATGGCTACACCTTC.